This T cell receptor beta chain appears in the sequencing data of a study of early T cells in non-severe SARS-CoV-2 infection. Turning to the study itself: The sequenced material was bulk RNA from unsorted whole blood, and its chains were unpaired. Study-wide points: In VDJdb matching, anti-spike CD8 responses were favored while private and CD4 specificities went missing.

Researchers attached unique molecular identifiers to individual cDNA molecules. TCRdb called the 5' RACE reads again in MiXCR, with one record for every CDR3 protein. The sample holds more than 20,000 distinct CDR3 sequences, about 4.5% seen once. A remark on this clonotype: Its target is not known.

The germline CDR1 and CDR2 sequences are SGHTA and FQGNSA. V lost 1 base and J lost 3, with 10 bases in between. This CDR3 spans 14 amino acids. This chain uses TRBV7-2 with TRBJ2-7; D may be TRBD1 (5 bases). The receptor was isolated from an adult who was a healthcare worker with PCR-confirmed SARS-CoV-2 infection or an uninfected control (not recorded which). What was sequenced was whole blood. CDR3 sequence reads: CASSLERQNYEQYF. In DNA, the CDR3 is TGTGCCAGCAGCTTAGAGAGACAGAACTACGAGCAGTACTTC.